Following are 22 T cell receptor beta chains from one sample sequenced in a study of monozygotic twins with inflammatory bowel disease. TCRdb reprocessed the 5' RACE reads and stores each CDR3 protein as one record, lacking DNA. Here the sample table reports 350,000 to 500,000 distinct CDR3 sequences. The sequenced sample was blood. The receptors come from a human donor with ulcerative colitis or Crohn's disease, or a healthy co-twin of an affected twin (not recorded which).

V is TRBV4-2 and J is TRBJ2-1; with no DNA, the TCRdb D assignment of TRBD2 cannot be verified. The germline gives CDR1 LGHNA, CDR2 YNFKEQ. There are 18 residues in the CDR3. CDR3 sequence: CASSQGLAVTSSYNEQFF.

The chain recombines TRBV4-1 with TRBJ2-2; absent DNA, TCRdb's TRBD2 call cannot be checked. The length of the CDR3 is 17 residues. Germline CDR1 is MGHRA and CDR2 is YSYEKL. The CDR3 reads CASSPLMVAGNTGELFF.

The V gene is TRBV24-1, the J gene TRBJ2-1; the TCRdb call, TRBD2, lacks DNA for checking. Germline V gives CDR1 KGHDR, CDR2 SFDVKD. The CDR3 contains 15 residues. The CDR3 protein is CATSPAGGPYNEQFF.

This sequence joins TRBV5-1 and TRBJ1-6. This CDR3 comprises 13 residues. Germline assignment: CDR1 SGHRS and CDR2 YFSETQ. This CDR3 is CASSFGVNSPLHF. Using reference TRBV5-1 and TRBJ1-6 for the parts outside the CDR3, the full variable domain is KAGVTQTPRYLIKTRGQQVTLSCSPISGHRSVSWYQQTPGQGLQFLFEYFSETQRNKGNFPGRFSGRQFSNSRSEMNVSTLELGDSALYLCASSFGVNSPLHFGNGTRLTVT.

This sequence joins TRBV7-2 and TRBJ1-2; TCRdb's D call, TRBD1, is unchecked because there is no DNA. Germline V gives CDR1 SGHTA, CDR2 FQGNSA. This CDR3 is built from 16 residues. CDR3 residues: CASSLALGQGTLGYTF.

The chain links TRBV7-9 to TRBJ2-3; TCRdb reports TRBD2, a call that lacks DNA to check it against. The CDR3 consists of 16 residues. Germline V gene data show CDR1 as SEHNR and CDR2 as FQNEAQ (reference sequence). The CDR3 loop reads CATIPSSSGRLDTQYF.

The chain has TRBV7-6 and TRBJ1-2. The germline CDR1 and CDR2 sequences are SGHVS and FNYEAQ. CDR3 size: 13 residues. CDR3 amino acids: CASSQDGWSGYTF.

The chain couples TRBV5-4 to TRBJ2-1; the TCRdb D gene call, TRBD1, has no DNA to confirm it. Germline V gives CDR1 SGHNT, CDR2 YYREEE (reference sequence). The CDR3 sequence is 13 residues long. This chain's CDR3 is CASALGRAGEQFF. Full variable domain (outside the CDR3, taken from reference TRBV5-4 and TRBJ2-1): ETGVTQSPTHLIKTRGQQVTLRCSSQSGHNTVSWYQQALGQGPQFIFQYYREEENGRGNFPPRFSGLQFPNYSSELNVNALELDDSALYLCASALGRAGEQFFGPGTRLTVL.

The chain employs TRBV20-1 and TRBJ2-3; the TCRdb D gene call, TRBD2, has no DNA to confirm it. Per germline, CDR1 DFQATT and CDR2 SNEGSKA (reference sequence). The CDR3 runs 16 residues. The CDR3 is CSAASLAGLSTDTQYF.

The chain combines TRBV12-3 or TRBV12-4 with TRBJ1-6; absent DNA, TCRdb's TRBD1 call cannot be checked. This CDR3 has 14 amino acids. The CDR3 loop reads CASSLGGTDSPLHF.

This chain joins TRBV7-9 and TRBJ2-5; TCRdb returns TRBD2, unconfirmable since there is no DNA. The CDR3 is 14 amino acids. Looked up from germline, CDR1 is SEHNR and CDR2 is FQNEAQ (reference sequence). The CDR3 spells CASSFRQGQETQYF.

V and J are TRBV7-2 and TRBJ1-2; with no DNA, the TCRdb D assignment of TRBD1 cannot be verified. Germline-derived CDR1 and CDR2 are SGHTA and FQGNSA. There are 14 residues in the CDR3. The CDR3 here is CASSLLGGYYGYTF.

The CDR3 loop reads CASRGDGANYGYTF. V and J are TRBV6-6 and TRBJ1-2; TCRdb proposes TRBD1, but this gene call is untestable without DNA. Per germline, CDR1 MNHNY and CDR2 SVGAGI (reference sequence). The CDR3 contains 14 residues.

The chain employs TRBV7-2 and TRBJ2-3; the D call from TCRdb, TRBD2, cannot be confirmed without DNA. CDR1 and CDR2 (germline): SGHTA, FQGNSA. The CDR3 is made up of 14 amino acids. CDR3 in amino acids: CASSLGLAEDTQYF.

The chain recombines TRBV3-1 with TRBJ1-2; TCRdb picks TRBD1, but there is no DNA to check that call. Germline values: CDR1 LGHDT, CDR2 YNNKEL (reference sequence). The CDR3 is made up of 14 amino acids. CDR3 protein: CASSQPQGAYGYTF.

The chain joins TRBV10-3 to TRBJ2-1; the D gene TCRdb calls, TRBD2, cannot be checked with no DNA. This CDR3 is built from 18 residues. From germline, CDR1 is ENHRY and CDR2 SYGVKD. CDR3 region: CAISESSTSGRAFNEQFF.

The chain carries TRBV7-2 and TRBJ2-5; TCRdb selects TRBD1, and the lack of DNA leaves this call unchecked. The CDR3 contains 13 residues. Germline V gives CDR1 SGHTA, CDR2 FQGNSA. The CDR3 sequence: CASSIGRGETQYF.

The genes are TRBV19 and TRBJ2-7; TCRdb reports TRBD1, a call that lacks DNA to check it against. In germline, CDR1 is LNHDA, CDR2 SQIVND (reference sequence). The CDR3 loop spans 14 amino acids. CDR3: CASSRTVLTYEQYF.

This sequence joins TRBV11-2 and TRBJ2-1. The CDR3 consists of 13 residues. Germline-derived CDR1 and CDR2 are SGHAT and FQNNGV. CDR3: CASSLDLGDEQFF.

This chain links TRBV20-1 with TRBJ1-1. Germline values: CDR1 DFQATT, CDR2 SNEGSKA (reference sequence). There are 12 residues in the CDR3. The CDR3 loop is CSSTVSNTEAFF.

The chain employs TRBV20-1 and TRBJ2-5; TCRdb calls TRBD1, which cannot be checked without DNA. Germline V gene data show CDR1 as DFQATT and CDR2 as SNEGSKA (reference sequence). This CDR3 has 13 amino acids. The CDR3: CSAPKGGRETQYF.

This chain uses TRBV25-1 with TRBJ2-2; TCRdb outputs TRBD2, but without DNA this stays unchecked. Germline lookup yields CDR1 MGHDK and CDR2 SYGVNS. The CDR3 has 16 residues. The CDR3 protein is CASSETEVRNTGELFF. Using reference TRBV25-1 and TRBJ2-2 for the parts outside the CDR3, the full variable domain is EADIYQTPRYLVIGTGKKITLECSQTMGHDKMYWYQQDPGMELHLIHYSYGVNSTEKGDLSSESTVSRIRTEHFPLTLESARPSHTSQYLCASSETEVRNTGELFFGEGSRLTVL.